A selection of T cell receptor beta chains follows, all from one sample in a study of blood T cell repertoires in COVID-19. Repertoires were generated with immunoSEQ multiplex PCR, while TCRdb's copy carries only in-frame clones and drops some. The sample comprises 82,000 or so clones, around 89% of which are singletons, and approximately 1% rests with the top ten. Specimen: PBMCs or T cells enriched from blood (not recorded which). The receptors were sampled from a woman between 45 and 65 years old with acute COVID-19. CDR3s include the opening cysteine and the closing phenylalanine or tryptophan. The D gene is left open where the match is weak. For some rows the clone size is stated as once, few or many, or as a class when expanded; others skip it.

TRBJ1-1 . TRBD1 TRBV29-1 TGCAGCGCCGCACAGGGGGAAAGATCTGAAGCTTTCTTT CSAAQGERSEAFF
TRBJ2-7 . . TRBV30 TGTGCCTGGAGTCAGGTGGGGGGTAGAGGCGAGCAGTACTTC CAWSQVGGRGEQYF
TRBJ2-7 . . TRBV5-1 TGCGCCAGCAGCTTGGATGCGGTCCCCTACGAGCAGTACTTC CASSLDAVPYEQYF
TRBJ2-2 once TRBD1 TRBV7-9 TGTGCCAGCAGCTTATCGGGACAGGACTACCTTTGGACCGGGGAGCTGTTTTTT CASSLSGQDYLWTGELFF
TRBJ1-4 . TRBD1 TRBV5-4 TGTGCCAGCAGCACCACAGGGGGCGCAGATGAAAAACTGTTTTTT CASSTTGGADEKLFF
TRBJ2-7 . TRBD2 TRBV20-1 TGCAGTGCTAGTCCAGTGGGACTAGCCTTCTACGAGCAGTACTTC CSASPVGLAFYEQYF
TRBJ1-2 . . TRBV5-4 TGTGCCAGCAGCTCCCAAACCTTACGGGGTCAGGGCTACACCTTC CASSSQTLRGQGYTF
TRBJ1-6 . . TRBV10-3 TGTGCCTCTTCCGACAGCGCCAATTCACCCCTCCACTTT CASSDSANSPLHF
TRBJ2-3 . . TRBV5-8 TGTGCCAGCAGCCCCTATCCATTCAGGGGAGATACGCAGTATTTT CASSPYPFRGDTQYF
TRBJ2-2 . . TRBV10-3 TGTGCCATCAGGGCGGGACTTATCACCGGGGAGCTGTTTTTT CAIRAGLITGELFF
TRBJ1-5 . . TRBV7-4 TGTGCCAGTCATCAAAACAGGAACAATCAGCCCCAGCATTTT CASHQNRNNQPQHF
TRBJ1-2 . . TRBV7-3 TGTGCCAGCAGCTTAACGGGAGAGGTGTCAGTGGGCTACACCTTC CASSLTGEVSVGYTF
TRBJ2-1 . . TRBV7-8 TGTGCCAGCAGCAGGGGGAAGGTCAATGAGCAGTTCTTC CASSRGKVNEQFF
TRBJ2-5 . TRBD1 TRBV5-1 TGCGCCAGCAGCTTCCCGGACAGGGGGCAGGTAGAGACCCAGTACTTC CASSFPDRGQVETQYF
TRBJ2-7 . TRBD2 TRBV5-1 TGCGCCAGCAGCGAGCAACTAGCGGGAGTCAGCCACGAGCAGTACTTC CASSEQLAGVSHEQYF
TRBJ2-3 . TRBD2 TRBV29-1 TGCAGCGTTACTAGCGGGAGCACAGATACGCAGTATTTT CSVTSGSTDTQYF
TRBJ2-6 once TRBD2 TRBV5-4 TGTGCCAGCAGCTTGATGGGACTAGCGGCACCAACTGGGGCCAACGTCCTGACTTTC CASSLMGLAAPTGANVLTF
TRBJ1-2 . . TRBV27 TGTGCCAGCAGTTTATCCCTGGAAGGAGTCCCTTATGGTGGCTACACCTTC CASSLSLEGVPYGGYTF
TRBJ1-1 once . TRBV25-1 TGTGCCAGCAGTGAATATGGGGGGAGAGGCACTGAAGCTTTCTTT CASSEYGGRGTEAFF
TRBJ2-3 . . TRBV5-1 TGCGCCAGCAGCTTGGTGGTCGGTCTCACAGATACGCAGTATTTT CASSLVVGLTDTQYF
TRBJ1-2 . TRBD1 TRBV19 TGTGCCAGTAGTGAACGGACAGGGGGCTATGGCTACACCTTC CASSERTGGYGYTF
TRBJ2-5 . . TRBV29-1 TGCAGCGTTGAAGCGGGAGTAGAGACCCAGTACTTC CSVEAGVETQYF
TRBJ1-4 . . TRBV3-1/TRBV3-2 TGTGCCAGCAGCCAAGATCGGGACATAGAAAAACTGTTTTTT CASSQDRDIEKLFF
TRBJ2-7 . TRBD1 TRBV2 TGTGCCAGCACCGGGACAGGGGAAGTCTACGAGCAGTACTTC CASTGTGEVYEQYF
TRBJ2-1 . TRBD1 TRBV19 TGTGCCAGTAGTACGACCACAGGGGCCTCTTCTTACAATGAGCAGTTCTTC CASSTTTGASSYNEQFF
TRBJ1-2 . TRBD1 TRBV12-5 TGTGCTAGTGGTTTAGAGACAGGGTTCTCTGGCTACACCTTC CASGLETGFSGYTF
TRBJ1-1 . . TRBV11-2 TGTGCCAGCAGCTTAGGGGCAGGGGTTAACACTGAAGCTTTCTTT CASSLGAGVNTEAFF
TRBJ2-1 . . TRBV11-3 TGTGCCAGCAGCTTAGGGGTCGGCTGGCGGAATGAGCAGTTCTTC CASSLGVGWRNEQFF
TRBJ2-1 . TRBD2 TRBV9 TGTGCCAGCAGCTTTCAGACTAGCGGCTCCTACAATGAGCAGTTCTTC CASSFQTSGSYNEQFF
TRBJ2-5 . . TRBV10-3 TGTGCCACGGTACAGGGTGCTACGGCAGAGACCCAGTACTTC CATVQGATAETQYF
TRBJ2-7 . . TRBV6-1 TGTGCCAGCAGTGATACAAGATACGAGCAGTACTTC CASSDTRYEQYF
TRBJ1-2 . . TRBV27 TGTGCCAGCAGTCCCGACAAGAACTATGGCTACACCTTC CASSPDKNYGYTF
TRBJ1-1 once . TRBV7-8 TGTGCCAGCAGCTTAGGCAGGAACACTGAAGCTTTCTTT CASSLGRNTEAFF
TRBJ2-3 . TRBD2 TRBV11-2 TGTGCCAGCAGCACCCGATTAGCGGGCTCGAATACGCAGTATTTT CASSTRLAGSNTQYF
TRBJ1-3 once . TRBV29-1 TGCAGCGTTGGAGGGTCGGATAGCTCTGGAAACACCATATATTTT CSVGGSDSSGNTIYF
TRBJ1-5 . . TRBV7-8 TGTGCCAGCAGCTTAGTTAGGACAGTACTCCATCAGCCCCAGCATTTT CASSLVRTVLHQPQHF
TRBJ1-5 . TRBD1 TRBV19 TGTGCCAGTAGGATAACGATGAACAGGGGGCCCCGAGGCAATCAGCCCCAGCATTTT CASRITMNRGPRGNQPQHF
TRBJ1-2 . . TRBV19 TGTGCCAGTAGTATCGGACGGGGAAACTATGGCTACACCTTC CASSIGRGNYGYTF
TRBJ1-2 . TRBD1 TRBV9 TGTGCCAGCAGCGTAGACCCAAGTGGAGGGGGCAATGATGGCTACACCTTC CASSVDPSGGGNDGYTF
TRBJ1-6 . TRBD1 TRBV30 TGTGCCTGGGCCGGGACAGCTAATTCACCCCTCCACTTT CAWAGTANSPLHF
TRBJ1-1 once . TRBV9 TGTGCCAGCAGTCCTCCGAGGACAGTTGAAGCTTTCTTT CASSPPRTVEAFF
TRBJ2-1 . . TRBV20-1 TGCAGTGCTAGTGGGCGTCAAGGGGGTCGGAATGAGCAGTTCTTC CSASGRQGGRNEQFF
TRBJ2-7 . . TRBV2 TGTGCCAGCAGTATGGAGGCAGGAAATATCTACGAGCAGTACTTC CASSMEAGNIYEQYF
TRBJ2-5 . TRBD2 TRBV5-1 TGCGCCAGCAGCTCGGGACTAGCGGAAGAGACCCAGTACTTC CASSSGLAEETQYF
TRBJ2-5 . . TRBV10-3 TGTGCCATCAGTGCCGTACCTGAACAGGGCGAGACCCAGTACTTC CAISAVPEQGETQYF
TRBJ1-4 . TRBD1 TRBV5-1 TGCGCCAGCAGCATGGGACAGGGGGGGCTCGGAGAAAAACTGTTTTTT CASSMGQGGLGEKLFF